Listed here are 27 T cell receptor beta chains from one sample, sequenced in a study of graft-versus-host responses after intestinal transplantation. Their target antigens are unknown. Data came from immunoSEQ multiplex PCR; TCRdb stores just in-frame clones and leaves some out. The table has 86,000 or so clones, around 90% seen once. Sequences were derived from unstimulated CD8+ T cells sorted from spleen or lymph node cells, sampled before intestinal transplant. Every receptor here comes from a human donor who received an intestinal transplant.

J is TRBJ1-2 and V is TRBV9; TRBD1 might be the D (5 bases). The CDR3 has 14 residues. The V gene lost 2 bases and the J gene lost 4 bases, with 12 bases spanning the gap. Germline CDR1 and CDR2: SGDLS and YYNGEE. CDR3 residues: CASSVGRGGYGYTF. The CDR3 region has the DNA TGTGCCAGCAGCGTTGGTAGGGGAGGCTATGGCTACACCTTC.

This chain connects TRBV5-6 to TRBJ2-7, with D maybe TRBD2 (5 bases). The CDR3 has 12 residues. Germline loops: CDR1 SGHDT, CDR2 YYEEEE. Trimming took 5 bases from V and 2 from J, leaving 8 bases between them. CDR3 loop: CASSSGTYEQYF. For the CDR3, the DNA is TGTGCCAGCAGTTCGGGGACCTACGAGCAGTACTTC.

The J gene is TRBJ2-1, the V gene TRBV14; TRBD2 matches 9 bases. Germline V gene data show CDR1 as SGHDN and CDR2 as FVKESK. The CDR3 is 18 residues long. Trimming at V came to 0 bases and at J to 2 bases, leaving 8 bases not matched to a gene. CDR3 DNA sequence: TGTGCCAGCAGCCAAGAATGGGCTAGCGGGGAAACCTACAATGAGCAGTTCTTC. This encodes CASSQEWASGETYNEQFF.

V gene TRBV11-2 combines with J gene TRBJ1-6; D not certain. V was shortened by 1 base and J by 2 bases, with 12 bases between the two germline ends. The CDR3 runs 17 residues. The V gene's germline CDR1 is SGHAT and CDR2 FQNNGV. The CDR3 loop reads CASSLGFYLTYNSPLHF. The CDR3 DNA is TGTGCCAGCAGCTTAGGGTTCTACCTCACCTATAATTCACCCCTCCACTTT.

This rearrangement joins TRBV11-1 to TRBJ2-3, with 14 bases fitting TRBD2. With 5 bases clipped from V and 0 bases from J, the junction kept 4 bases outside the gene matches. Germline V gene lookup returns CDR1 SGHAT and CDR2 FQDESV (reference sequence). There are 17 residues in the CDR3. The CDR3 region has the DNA TGTGCCAGCAGCCGGACTAGCGGGAGGACTAGCACAGATACGCAGTATTTT. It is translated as CASSRTSGRTSTDTQYF.

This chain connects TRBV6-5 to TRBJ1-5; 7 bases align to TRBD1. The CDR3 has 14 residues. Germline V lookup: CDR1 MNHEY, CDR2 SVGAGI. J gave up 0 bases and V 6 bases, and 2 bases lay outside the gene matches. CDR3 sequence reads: CASRQGISNQPQHF. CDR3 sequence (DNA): TGTGCCAGCAGACAGGGGATTAGCAATCAGCCCCAGCATTTT.

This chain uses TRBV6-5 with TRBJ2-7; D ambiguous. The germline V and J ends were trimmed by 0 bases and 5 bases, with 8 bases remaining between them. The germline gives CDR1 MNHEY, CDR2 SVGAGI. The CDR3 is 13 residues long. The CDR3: CASSYSTFHEQYF. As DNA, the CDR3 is TGTGCCAGCAGTTACTCGACCTTTCACGAGCAGTACTTC.

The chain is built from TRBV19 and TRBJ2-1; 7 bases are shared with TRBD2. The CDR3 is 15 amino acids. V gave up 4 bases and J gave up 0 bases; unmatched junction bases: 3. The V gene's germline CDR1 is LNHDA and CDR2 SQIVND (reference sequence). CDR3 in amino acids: CASSTGGTSYNEQFF. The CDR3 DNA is TGTGCCAGTAGTACCGGGGGGACCTCCTACAATGAGCAGTTCTTC.

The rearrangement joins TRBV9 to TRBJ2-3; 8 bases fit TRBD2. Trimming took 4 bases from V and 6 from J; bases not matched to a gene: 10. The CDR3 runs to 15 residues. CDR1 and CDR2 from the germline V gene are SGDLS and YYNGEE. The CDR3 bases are TGTGCCAGCAGCCCCAGCGGGAGTGGGTACGATACGCAGTATTTT. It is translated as CASSPSGSGYDTQYF.

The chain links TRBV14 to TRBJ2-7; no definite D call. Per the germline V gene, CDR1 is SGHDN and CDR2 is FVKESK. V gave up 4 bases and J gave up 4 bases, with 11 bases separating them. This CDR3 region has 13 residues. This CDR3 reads CASSLLGDYEQYF. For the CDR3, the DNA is TGTGCCAGCAGCCTACTTGGTGATTACGAGCAGTACTTC.

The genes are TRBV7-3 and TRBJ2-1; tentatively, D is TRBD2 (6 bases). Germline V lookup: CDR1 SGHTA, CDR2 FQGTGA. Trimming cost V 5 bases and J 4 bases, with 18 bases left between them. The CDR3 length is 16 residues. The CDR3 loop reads CASSPWLALGYNEQFF. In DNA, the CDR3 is TGTGCCAGCAGCCCCTGGCTAGCGCTCGGGTACAATGAGCAGTTCTTC.

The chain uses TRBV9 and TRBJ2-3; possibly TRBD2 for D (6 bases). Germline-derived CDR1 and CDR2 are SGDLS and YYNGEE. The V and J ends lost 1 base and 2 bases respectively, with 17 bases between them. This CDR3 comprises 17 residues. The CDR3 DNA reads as TGTGCCAGCAGCGTAATCGTCCCAGGGACTTCCACAGATACGCAGTATTTT. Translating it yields CASSVIVPGTSTDTQYF.

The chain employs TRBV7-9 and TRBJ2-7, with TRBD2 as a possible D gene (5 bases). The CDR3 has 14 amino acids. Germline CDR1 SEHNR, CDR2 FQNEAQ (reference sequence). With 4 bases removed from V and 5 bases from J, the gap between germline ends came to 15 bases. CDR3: CASSYPTERDEQYF. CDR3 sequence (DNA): TGTGCCAGCAGCTATCCTACTGAGAGGGACGAGCAGTACTTC.

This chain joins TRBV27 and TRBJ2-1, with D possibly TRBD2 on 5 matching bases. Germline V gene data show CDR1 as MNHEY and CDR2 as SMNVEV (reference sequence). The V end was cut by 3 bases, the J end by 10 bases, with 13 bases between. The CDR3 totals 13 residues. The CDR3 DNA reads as TGTGCCAGCAGTTTCGGACTTCAGGCGGAGCAGTTCTTC. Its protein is CASSFGLQAEQFF.

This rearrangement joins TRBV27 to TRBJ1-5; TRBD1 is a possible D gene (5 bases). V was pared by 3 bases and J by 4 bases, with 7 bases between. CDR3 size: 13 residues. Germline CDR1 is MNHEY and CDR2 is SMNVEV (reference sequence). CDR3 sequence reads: CASSFAGNQPQHF. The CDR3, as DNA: TGTGCCAGCAGTTTCGCAGGGAATCAGCCCCAGCATTTT.

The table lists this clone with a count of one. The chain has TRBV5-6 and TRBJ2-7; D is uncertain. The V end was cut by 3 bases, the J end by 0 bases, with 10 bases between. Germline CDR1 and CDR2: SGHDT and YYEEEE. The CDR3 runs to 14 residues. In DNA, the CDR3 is TGTGCCAGCAGCTGGACGGAGAGCTCCTACGAGCAGTACTTC. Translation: CASSWTESSYEQYF.

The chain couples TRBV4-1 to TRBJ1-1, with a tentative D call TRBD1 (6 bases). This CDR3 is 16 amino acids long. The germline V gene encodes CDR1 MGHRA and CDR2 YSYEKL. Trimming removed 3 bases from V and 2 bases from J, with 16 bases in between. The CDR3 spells CASSQRTVVFNTEAFF. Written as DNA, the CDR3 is TGCGCCAGCAGCCAGAGGACAGTAGTCTTCAACACTGAAGCTTTCTTT.

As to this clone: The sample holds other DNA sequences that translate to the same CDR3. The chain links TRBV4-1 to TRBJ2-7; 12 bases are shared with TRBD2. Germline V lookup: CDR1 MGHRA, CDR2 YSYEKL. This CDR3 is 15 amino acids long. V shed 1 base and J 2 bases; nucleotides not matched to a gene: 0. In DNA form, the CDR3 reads TGCGCCAGCAGCCAAGGACTAGCGGGAGCCTACGAGCAGTACTTC. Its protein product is CASSQGLAGAYEQYF.

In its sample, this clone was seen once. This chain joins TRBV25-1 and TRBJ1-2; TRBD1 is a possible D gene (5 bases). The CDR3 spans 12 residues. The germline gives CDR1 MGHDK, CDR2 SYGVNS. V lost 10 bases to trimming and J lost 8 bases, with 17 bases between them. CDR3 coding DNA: TGTGCCACCATAGGGGCGGGGGTCGGCTACACCTTC. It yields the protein CATIGAGVGYTF.

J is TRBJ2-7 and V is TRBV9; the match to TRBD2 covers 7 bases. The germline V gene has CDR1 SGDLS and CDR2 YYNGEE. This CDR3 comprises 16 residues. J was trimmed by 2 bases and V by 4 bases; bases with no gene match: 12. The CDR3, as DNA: TGTGCCAGCAGCCTAAGAGGGGAGGGGAATCCCTACGAGCAGTACTTC. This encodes CASSLRGEGNPYEQYF.

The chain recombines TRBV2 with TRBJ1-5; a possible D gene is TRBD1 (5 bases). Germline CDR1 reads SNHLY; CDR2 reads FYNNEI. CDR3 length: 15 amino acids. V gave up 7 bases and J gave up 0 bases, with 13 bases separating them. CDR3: CASTLGTVSNQPQHF. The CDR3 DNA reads TGTGCCAGCACCCTCGGGACTGTTAGCAATCAGCCCCAGCATTTT.

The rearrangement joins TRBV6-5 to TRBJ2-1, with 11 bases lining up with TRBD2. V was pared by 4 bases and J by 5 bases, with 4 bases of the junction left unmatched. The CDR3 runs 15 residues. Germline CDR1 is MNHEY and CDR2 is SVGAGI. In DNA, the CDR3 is TGTGCCAGCAGTTTGACTAGCGGGGATAACAATGAGCAGTTCTTC. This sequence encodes CASSLTSGDNNEQFF.

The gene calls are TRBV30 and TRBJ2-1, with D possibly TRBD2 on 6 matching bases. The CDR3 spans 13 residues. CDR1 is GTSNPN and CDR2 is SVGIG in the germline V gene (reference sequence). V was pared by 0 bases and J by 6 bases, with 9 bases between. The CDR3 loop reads CAWSVTGANEQFF. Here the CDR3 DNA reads TGTGCCTGGAGTGTAACGGGAGCCAATGAGCAGTTCTTC. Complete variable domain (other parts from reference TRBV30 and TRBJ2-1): SQTIHQWPATLVQPVGSPLSLECTVEGTSNPNLYWYRQAAGRGLQLLFYSVGIGQISSEVPQNLSASRPQDRQFILSSKKLLLSDSGFYLCAWSVTGANEQFFGPGTRLTVL.

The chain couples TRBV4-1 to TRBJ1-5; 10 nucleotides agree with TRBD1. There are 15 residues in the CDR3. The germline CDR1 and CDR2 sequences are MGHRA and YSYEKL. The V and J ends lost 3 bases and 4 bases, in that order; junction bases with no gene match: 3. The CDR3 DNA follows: TGCGCCAGCAGCCAGGGACAGGGGTCAAATCAGCCCCAGCATTTT. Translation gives CASSQGQGSNQPQHF.

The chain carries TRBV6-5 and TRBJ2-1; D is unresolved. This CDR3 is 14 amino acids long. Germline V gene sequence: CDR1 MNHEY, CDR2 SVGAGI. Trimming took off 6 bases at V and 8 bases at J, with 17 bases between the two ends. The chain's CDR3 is CASSFGPYEDEQFF. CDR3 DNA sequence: TGTGCCAGCAGCTTTGGACCGTACGAGGATGAGCAGTTCTTC.

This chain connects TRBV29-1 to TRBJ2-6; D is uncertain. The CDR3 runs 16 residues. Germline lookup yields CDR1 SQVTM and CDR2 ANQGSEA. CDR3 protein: CTTFHGRVSGANVLTF. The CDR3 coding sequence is TGCACCACCTTTCATGGACGGGTCTCTGGGGCCAACGTCCTGACTTTC.

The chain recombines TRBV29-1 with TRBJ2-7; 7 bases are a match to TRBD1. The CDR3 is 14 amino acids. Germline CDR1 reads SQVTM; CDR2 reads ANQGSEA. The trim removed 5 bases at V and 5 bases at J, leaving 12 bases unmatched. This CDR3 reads CSVQSGSGGHEQYF. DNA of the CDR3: TGCAGCGTTCAATCCGGGTCAGGGGGTCACGAGCAGTACTTC.